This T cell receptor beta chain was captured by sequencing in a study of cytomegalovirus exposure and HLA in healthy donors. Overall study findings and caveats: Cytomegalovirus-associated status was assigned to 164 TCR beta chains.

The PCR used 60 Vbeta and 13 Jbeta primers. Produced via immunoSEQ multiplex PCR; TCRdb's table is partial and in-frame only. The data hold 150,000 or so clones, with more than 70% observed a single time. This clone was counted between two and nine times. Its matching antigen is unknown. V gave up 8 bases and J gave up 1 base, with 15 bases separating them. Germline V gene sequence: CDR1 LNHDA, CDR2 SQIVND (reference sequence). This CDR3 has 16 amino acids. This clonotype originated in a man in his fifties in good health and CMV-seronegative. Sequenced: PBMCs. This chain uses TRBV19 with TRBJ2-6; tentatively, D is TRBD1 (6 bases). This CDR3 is CASGWTAVSGANVLTF. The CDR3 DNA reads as TGTGCCAGTGGATGGACAGCTGTATCTGGGGCCAACGTCCTGACTTTC.